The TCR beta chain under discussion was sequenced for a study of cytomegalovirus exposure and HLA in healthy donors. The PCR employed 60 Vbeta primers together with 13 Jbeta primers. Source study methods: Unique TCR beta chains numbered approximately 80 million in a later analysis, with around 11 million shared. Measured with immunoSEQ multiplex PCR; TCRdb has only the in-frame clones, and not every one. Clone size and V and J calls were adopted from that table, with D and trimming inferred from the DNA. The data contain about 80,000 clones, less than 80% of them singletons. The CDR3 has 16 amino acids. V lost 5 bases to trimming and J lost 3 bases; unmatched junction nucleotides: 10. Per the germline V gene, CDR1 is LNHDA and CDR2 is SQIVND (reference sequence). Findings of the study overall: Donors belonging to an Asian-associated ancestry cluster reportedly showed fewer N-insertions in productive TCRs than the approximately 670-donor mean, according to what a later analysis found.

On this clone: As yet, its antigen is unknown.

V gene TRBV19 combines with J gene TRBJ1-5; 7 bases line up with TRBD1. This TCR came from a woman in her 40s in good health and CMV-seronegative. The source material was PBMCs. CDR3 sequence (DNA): TGTGCCAGTAGTGCTGACAGGGCGGTAAACAATCAGCCCCAGCATTTT. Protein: CASSADRAVNNQPQHF.